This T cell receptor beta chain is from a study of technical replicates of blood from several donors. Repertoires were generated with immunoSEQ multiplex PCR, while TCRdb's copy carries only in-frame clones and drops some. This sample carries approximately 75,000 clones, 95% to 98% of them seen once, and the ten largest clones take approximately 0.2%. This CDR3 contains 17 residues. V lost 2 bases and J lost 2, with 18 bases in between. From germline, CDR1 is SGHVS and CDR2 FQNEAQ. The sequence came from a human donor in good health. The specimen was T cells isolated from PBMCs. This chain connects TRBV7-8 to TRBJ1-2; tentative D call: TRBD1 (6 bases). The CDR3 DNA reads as TGTGCCAGCAGCTTATTCGGGGGGCGAGAGGGAAACTATGGCTACACCTTC. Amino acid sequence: CASSLFGGREGNYGYTF.